The sequence of this T cell receptor (beta chain) was determined in a study of blood T cell repertoires in COVID-19. CDR3 length equals 13 residues. V dropped 8 bases and J dropped 5; count of bases not matched to a gene: 6. The germline gives CDR1 ENHRY, CDR2 SYGVKD. Profiling relied on immunoSEQ multiplex PCR, and the TCRdb table lists in-frame clones only, not all of them. The sample includes 330,000 or so clones, about 88% seen only once; the top ten take 0.85% to 1.3%. This sequence originates from a woman between 25 and 40 years old who had been exposed to COVID-19. Sequenced input: PBMCs or T cells enriched from blood (not recorded which). The chain combines TRBV10-3 with TRBJ1-1; 9 bases are shared with TRBD1. The CDR3 loop reads CAIVPGQGTEAFF. CDR3 nucleotide sequence: TGTGCCATCGTCCCGGGACAGGGTACTGAAGCTTTCTTT.